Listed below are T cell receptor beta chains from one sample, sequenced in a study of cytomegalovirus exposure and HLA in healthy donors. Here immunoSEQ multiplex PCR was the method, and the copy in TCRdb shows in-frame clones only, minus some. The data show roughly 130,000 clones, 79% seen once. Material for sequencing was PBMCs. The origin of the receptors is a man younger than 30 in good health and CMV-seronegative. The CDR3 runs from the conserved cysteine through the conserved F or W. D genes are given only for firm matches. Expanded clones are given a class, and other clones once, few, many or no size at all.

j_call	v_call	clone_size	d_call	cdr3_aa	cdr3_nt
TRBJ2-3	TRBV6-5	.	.	CASSYSGTLTDTQYF	TGTGCCAGCAGTTACTCGGGCACCCTCACAGATACGCAGTATTTT
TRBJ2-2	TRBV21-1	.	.	CASSNYMGLAGGGKQPDTGELFF	TGTGCCAGCAGCAATTACATGGGACTAGCGGGAGGAGGTAAGCAACCGGACACCGGGGAGCTGTTTTTT
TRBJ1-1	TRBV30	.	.	CAWSVDTDREAFF	TGTGCCTGGAGTGTTGACACGGATCGGGAAGCTTTCTTT
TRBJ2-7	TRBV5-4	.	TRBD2	CASSQELAGGASEQYF	TGCGCCAGCAGCCAAGAGTTAGCGGGTGGGGCTTCGGAGCAGTACTTC
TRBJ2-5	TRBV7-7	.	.	CASSLGGSTLAETQYF	TGTGCTAGCAGCTTAGGTGGCAGTACCCTCGCCGAGACCCAGTACTTC
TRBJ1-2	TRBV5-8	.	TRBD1	CASSWTGTNYGYTF	TGTGCCAGCAGCTGGACAGGGACTAACTATGGCTACACCTTC
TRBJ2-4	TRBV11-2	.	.	CASSFGIAKNIQYF	TGTGCCAGCAGCTTCGGGATAGCCAAAAACATTCAGTACTTC
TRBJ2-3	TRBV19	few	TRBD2	CATRLAGNTDTQYF	TGTGCCACAAGACTAGCGGGAAACACAGATACGCAGTATTTT
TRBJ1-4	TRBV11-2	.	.	CASSLATNRVQEKPFF	TGTGCCAGCAGCTTAGCTACTAACAGGGTGCAGGAAAAACCGTTTTTT
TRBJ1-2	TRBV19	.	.	CASSIDLARYGYTF	TGTGCCAGTAGTATAGATCTTGCCAGGTATGGCTACACCTTC
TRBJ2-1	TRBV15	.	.	CATSRDVRENEQFF	TGTGCCACCAGCAGAGATGTCCGGGAGAATGAGCAGTTCTTC
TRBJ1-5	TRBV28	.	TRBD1	CASSFEGAWSNQPQHF	TGTGCCAGCAGTTTCGAGGGGGCATGGAGCAATCAGCCCCAGCATTTT
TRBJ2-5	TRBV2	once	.	CASSGQTETQYF	TGTGCCAGCAGTGGACAGACAGAGACCCAGTACTTC
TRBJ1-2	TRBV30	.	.	CAWSVPANYGYTF	TGTGCCTGGAGTGTACCAGCTAACTATGGCTACACCTTC
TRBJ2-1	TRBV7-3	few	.	CASSKGDRQVEFF	TGTGCCAGCAGCAAGGGAGACAGACAGGTCGAGTTCTTC
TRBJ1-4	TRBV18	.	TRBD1	CASSSQGLDNEKLFF	TGTGCCAGCTCATCACAGGGGTTAGATAATGAAAAACTGTTTTTT
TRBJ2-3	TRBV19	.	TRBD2	CASSHRQRGTSGFADTQYF	TGTGCCAGTAGTCATCGACAGAGAGGGACTAGCGGGTTTGCAGATACGCAGTATTTT
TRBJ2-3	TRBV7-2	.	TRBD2	CASSLTSVGTDTQYF	TGTGCCAGCAGCCTAACTAGCGTGGGAACAGATACGCAGTATTTT
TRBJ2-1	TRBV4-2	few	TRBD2	CASSRSIAGGGNEQFF	TGTGCCAGCAGCCGGAGTATAGCGGGAGGGGGTAATGAGCAGTTCTTC
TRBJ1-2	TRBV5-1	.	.	CASSGIPGQTNYGYTF	TGCGCCAGCAGCGGCATCCCGGGACAAACTAACTATGGCTACACCTTC
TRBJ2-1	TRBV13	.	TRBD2	CASSLGELAGVKSEQFF	TGTGCCAGCAGCTTAGGGGAACTAGCGGGAGTGAAGAGTGAGCAGTTCTTC
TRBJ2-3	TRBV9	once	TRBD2	CASSRSGRAGGDTQYF	TGTGCCAGCAGCAGAAGCGGGAGGGCGGGTGGAGATACGCAGTATTTT
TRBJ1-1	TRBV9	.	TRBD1	CASSAPTGGYTEAFF	TGTGCCAGCAGCGCCCCGACAGGGGGCTACACTGAAGCTTTCTTT
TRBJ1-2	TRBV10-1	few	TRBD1	CASWTGGTYGYTF	TGCGCCAGCTGGACAGGGGGGACCTATGGCTACACCTTC
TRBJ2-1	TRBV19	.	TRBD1	CASKETGVNEQFF	TGTGCCAGTAAGGAAACAGGGGTCAATGAGCAGTTCTTC
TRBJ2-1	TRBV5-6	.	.	CASSLEAVSSYNEQFF	TGTGCCAGCAGCTTGGAGGCGGTAAGCTCCTACAATGAGCAGTTCTTC
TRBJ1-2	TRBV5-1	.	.	CASSPDRSIYGYTF	TGCGCCAGCAGTCCTGACAGGTCAATCTATGGCTACACCTTC